The 19 T cell receptor beta chains in this list originate from one sample, sequenced in a study of T-cell reconstitution after alpha-beta-depleted transplantation in children (dated by TCRdb to the mid-2010s). Library construction relied on PCR. The data were produced on an Illumina HiSeq 2500. TCR library preparation used molecular barcoding, with unique molecular identifiers applied to normalize quantification of the TCRbeta repertoire. Using fastp trimming at Q25 and MiXCR clonotype assembly, TCRdb reanalyzed the public sequencing data and kept in-frame beta chains. CDR3 protein duplicates are merged, each entry listing the most common genes and DNA. In all, the sample holds a few hundred thousand distinct CDR3 sequences, and 13% of those were seen once. Clones ranked in the top ten supply around 4.5% of the sample. The starting material was PBMCs, obtained from the stem cell graft. The receptors come from a human donor who donated a stem cell graft to a child with Fanconi anemia.

The DNA for the CDR3 is TGTGCCAGCAGCTTAGAAGAGCGGTGGGTGGATGGCTACACCTTC. Its translation: CASSLEERWVDGYTF. V gene TRBV7-9 combines with J gene TRBJ1-2; D remains ambiguous. The CDR3 has 15 amino acids. Germline loops: CDR1 SEHNR, CDR2 FQNEAQ (reference sequence). The V gene lost 1 base and the J gene lost 6 bases, with 15 bases spanning the gap.

This clonotype came up many times. The V gene is TRBV6-2 or TRBV6-3, the J gene TRBJ2-2; 11 bases fit TRBD2. V lost 5 bases to trimming and J lost 6 bases; unmatched junction nucleotides: 5. From germline, CDR1 is MNHEY and CDR2 SVGEGT. This CDR3 region has 15 residues. In DNA form, the CDR3 reads TGTGCCAGCAGTCCCGGACTAGCGGGTTCCGGGGAGCTGTTTTTT. Its translation: CASSPGLAGSGELFF.

In its sample, this clonotype was seen many times. The chain carries TRBV28 and TRBJ2-1; 10 nucleotides align to TRBD2. V dropped 5 bases and J dropped 5; count of bases not matched to a gene: 3. This CDR3 is 14 amino acids long. Germline V gene lookup returns CDR1 MDHEN and CDR2 SYDVKM. The DNA for the CDR3 is TGTGCCAGCAGTCAAGCGGGGGGGAACAATGAGCAGTTCTTC. Its translation is CASSQAGGNNEQFF.

This clonotype was counted ten times or more. V usage is TRBV10-1 and J usage is TRBJ2-2; 7 nucleotides match TRBD1. Trimming at V came to 3 bases and at J to 4 bases, leaving 8 bases not matched to a gene. Per the germline V gene, CDR1 is WNHNN and CDR2 is SYGVQD (reference sequence). The CDR3 spans 16 residues. This CDR3 is CASSDTGTDGTGELFF. The CDR3 DNA is TGCGCCAGCAGTGACACCGGGACAGACGGCACCGGGGAGCTGTTTTTT.

The rearrangement links TRBV20-1 to TRBJ1-5, with TRBD1 matching over 7 bases. The V gene's germline CDR1 is DFQATT and CDR2 SNEGSKA (reference sequence). The CDR3 runs to 15 residues. The junction had 10 bases not matched to a gene; V was cut back by 5 bases and J by 3 bases. As DNA, the CDR3 is TGCAGTGCTGCCCTCCCCGGGACAGTCAATCAGCCCCAGCATTTT. This codes for CSAALPGTVNQPQHF.

This clonotype was counted many times. This CDR3 fails to terminate in the conserved phenylalanine or tryptophan, so it likely reflects a read error. No DNA is shown, since the ends of the CDR3 on it are uncertain; the CDR3 is the one TCRdb lists. The V gene is TRBV25-1, the J gene TRBJ2-1; the table assigns TRBD2, which was not confirmed against the DNA. Per germline, CDR1 MGHDK and CDR2 SYGVNS. The CDR3 length is 14 residues, termini included. This chain's CDR3 is CASSGQGRTSPNPR.

There are a few counts of this clonotype. The chain has TRBV2 and TRBJ2-2; D is perhaps TRBD1 (6 bases). This CDR3 region has 16 residues. The germline V gene has CDR1 SNHLY and CDR2 FYNNEI. With 3 bases removed from V and 2 bases from J, the gap between germline ends came to 13 bases. CDR3 DNA: TGTGCCAGCAGTGATCTGGGGGCCGCTAACACCGGGGAGCTGTTTTTT. As protein: CASSDLGAANTGELFF.

V and J are TRBV5-1 and TRBJ2-5; D uncertain. The length of the CDR3 is 14 residues. V gave up 3 bases and J gave up 0 bases, with 9 bases separating them. Germline V gene sequence: CDR1 SGHRS, CDR2 YFSETQ. The DNA for the CDR3 is TGCGCCAGCAGCTGGATGACGGACCAAGAGACCCAGTACTTC. Its protein product is CASSWMTDQETQYF.

The chain carries TRBV6-1 and TRBJ1-4; D is unresolved. V lost 2 bases and J 0 bases, leaving 4 bases between the germline ends. Looked up from germline, CDR1 is MNHNS and CDR2 is SASEGT. This CDR3 contains 14 residues. CDR3 region: CASSEPATNEKLFF. CDR3 bases: TGTGCCAGCAGTGAACCGGCAACTAATGAAAAACTGTTTTTT.

A few counts support this clonotype. CDR3 DNA sequence: TGTGCCAGCAGCATCAGGGGGCGGTGGACTGAAGCTTTCTTT. Translation: CASSIRGRWTEAFF. This sequence joins TRBV28 and TRBJ1-1; TRBD1 agrees at 8 bases. The CDR3 extends over 14 amino acids. Germline V lookup: CDR1 MDHEN, CDR2 SYDVKM. Trimming removed 6 bases from V and 5 bases from J; junction bases left unmatched: 8.

The rearrangement uses TRBV6-1 and TRBJ2-1; unclear D gene. The V end was cut by 1 base, the J end by 8 bases, with 21 bases between. The CDR3 sequence is 17 residues long. Germline CDR1 and CDR2: MNHNS and SASEGT. The CDR3 loop reads CASSEEWEDTLRDEQFF. As DNA, the CDR3 is TGTGCCAGCAGTGAAGAATGGGAAGATACCTTACGGGATGAGCAGTTCTTC.

This chain links TRBV5-1 with TRBJ2-2; TRBD1 matches 8 bases. Germline V gene lookup returns CDR1 SGHRS and CDR2 YFSETQ. CDR3 length: 15 amino acids. Trimming took 4 bases from V and 5 from J; bases not matched to a gene: 7. The DNA for the CDR3 is TGCGCCAGCAGCCCGACAGGGGATGGGACCGGGGAGCTGTTTTTT. Translation gives CASSPTGDGTGELFF.

V and J are TRBV4-1 and TRBJ2-1; no definite D call. The germline V gene has CDR1 MGHRA and CDR2 YSYEKL. V was pared by 2 bases and J by 6 bases, with 17 bases between. CDR3 length: 16 residues. Here the CDR3 reads CASSQRRPEPTNEQFF. The CDR3 region has the DNA TGCGCCAGCAGCCAAAGAAGACCTGAGCCCACCAATGAGCAGTTCTTC.

In its sample, this clonotype was seen many times. The rearrangement links TRBV7-2 to TRBJ1-2, with TRBD1 matching 10 bases. CDR3 length equals 16 residues. Germline assignment: CDR1 SGHTA and CDR2 FQGNSA. The V segment lost 6 bases and the J segment 2 bases; nucleotides outside the gene matches: 9. DNA for the CDR3: TGTGCCAGCAGTTTCACCGGGACAGGGGTAAACTATGGCTACACCTTC. Translating gives CASSFTGTGVNYGYTF.

This clonotype has ten or more counts. The chain uses TRBV9 and TRBJ2-1, with D unclear. The V end lost 4 bases, the J end lost 2 bases, and 19 bases lay between the germline ends. Germline V gene lookup returns CDR1 SGDLS and CDR2 YYNGEE. CDR3 length: 17 amino acids. This CDR3 reads CASSTRARRAAYNEQFF. For the CDR3, the DNA is TGTGCCAGCAGCACCAGAGCAAGGAGAGCCGCCTACAATGAGCAGTTCTTC.

The V and J genes are TRBV7-3 and TRBJ2-4, with D possibly being TRBD1 or TRBD2 (5 bases each). CDR3 size: 13 residues. CDR1 and CDR2 (germline): SGHTA, FQGTGA. Deletions cut 5 bases from V and 6 bases from J, with 11 bases between. CDR3 nucleotides: TGTGCCAGCAGCCCTGAGGGGTTAAACATTCAGTACTTC. Translation gives CASSPEGLNIQYF.

The gene calls are TRBV7-8 and TRBJ2-3, with 11 bases identical to TRBD1. CDR1 SGHVS and CDR2 FQNEAQ come from the germline V gene. The CDR3 sequence is 16 residues long. J was trimmed by 3 bases and V by 5 bases; bases with no gene match: 7. CDR3 residues: CASSPGTGGGTDTQYF. The CDR3 nucleotides read TGTGCCAGCAGCCCGGGGACAGGGGGGGGGACAGATACGCAGTATTTT.

This clonotype appeared a few times. The chain joins TRBV15 to TRBJ2-5, with a possible D match to TRBD2 (7 bases). The CDR3 runs 14 residues. Trimming shortened V by 5 bases and J by 1 base, and 11 bases separated the two germline ends. The germline gives CDR1 LNHNV, CDR2 YYDKDF (reference sequence). The CDR3, as DNA: TGTGCCACCAGCTGGGCGGGGGCCCAAGAGACCCAGTACTTC. It encodes CATSWAGAQETQYF.

V is TRBV5-1 and J is TRBJ1-1; perhaps TRBD1 as D (6 bases). Trimming took 4 bases from V and 1 from J, leaving 14 bases between them. The CDR3 covers 15 residues. In germline, CDR1 is SGHRS, CDR2 YFSETQ. The CDR3 here is CASSNRGERNTEAFF. The CDR3, as DNA: TGCGCCAGCAGCAATAGGGGGGAACGGAACACTGAAGCTTTCTTT.